The 8 T cell receptor beta chains given below trace back to one sample, sequenced in a study of blood T cell repertoires in COVID-19. Clones were read by immunoSEQ multiplex PCR, and TCRdb kept only the in-frame ones, dropping some. Of 70,000 to 85,000 clones in the sample, 87% are singletons; the top ten hold less than 3.5%. Material: peripheral blood. The receptor source for this set is a woman in her forties or fifties with active or convalescent COVID-19.

This clone is classed as medium-sized. The same CDR3 is also encoded by other DNA sequences in this sample. The chain employs TRBV7-6 and TRBJ1-5; possibly TRBD1 for D (5 bases). From germline, CDR1 is SGHVS and CDR2 FNYEAQ. The CDR3 has 13 amino acids. The V gene lost 5 bases and the J gene lost 6 bases, with 11 bases spanning the gap. The CDR3 spells CASSLGDSQPQHF. The CDR3 DNA sequence: TGTGCCAGCAGCCTGGGCGACAGTCAGCCCCAGCATTTT.

The V gene is TRBV9, the J gene TRBJ1-2, with TRBD1 matching over 9 bases. Germline values: CDR1 SGDLS, CDR2 YYNGEE. Germline trimming cut 1 base from V and 7 bases from J; bases unmatched to any gene: 5. The CDR3 extends over 14 amino acids. This CDR3 reads CASSVLGQGSGYTF. The CDR3 region has the DNA TGTGCCAGCAGCGTACTGGGACAGGGCTCTGGCTACACCTTC.

This sequence joins TRBV27 and TRBJ1-1; no reliable D call. With 3 bases removed from V and 4 bases from J, the gap between germline ends came to 12 bases. The CDR3 spans 14 residues. Per germline, CDR1 MNHEY and CDR2 SMNVEV (reference sequence). CDR3 nucleotides: TGTGCCAGCAGTTTGGGCACCGCCGGCACTGAAGCTTTCTTT. Amino acid sequence: CASSLGTAGTEAFF.

V usage is TRBV6-5 and J usage is TRBJ2-1; possible D gene TRBD1, 5 bases. Germline CDR1 is MNHEY and CDR2 is SVGAGI. V was clipped by 8 bases and J by 0 bases, with 5 bases between them. This CDR3 has 12 amino acids. CDR3 in DNA: TGTGCCAGCGACAGCTCCTACAATGAGCAGTTCTTC. It encodes CASDSSYNEQFF.

This chain joins TRBV7-8 and TRBJ2-1, with TRBD2 matching over 8 bases. V was clipped by 4 bases and J by 7 bases; unmatched bases: 12. Germline values: CDR1 SGHVS, CDR2 FQNEAQ. The CDR3 runs 16 residues. CDR3 in DNA: TGTGCCAGCAGCTCGAGAGCGGGGGCCTTGTTGAATGAGCAGTTCTTC. As protein: CASSSRAGALLNEQFF.

V and J are TRBV4-1 and TRBJ2-7, with a tentative D call TRBD2 (7 bases). Trimming shortened V by 4 bases and J by 3 bases, and 10 bases separated the two germline ends. This CDR3 is 13 amino acids long. CDR1 MGHRA and CDR2 YSYEKL come from the germline V gene. CDR3 region: CASSLGGHYEQYF. In DNA, the CDR3 is TGCGCCAGCAGCCTGGGGGGGCACTACGAGCAGTACTTC.

The rearrangement links TRBV10-3 to TRBJ2-7, with D possibly being TRBD2 (5 bases). The CDR3 is made up of 13 amino acids. Deletions cut 7 bases from V and 9 bases from J, with 19 bases between. The V gene's germline CDR1 is ENHRY and CDR2 SYGVKD. Written as DNA, the CDR3 is TGTGCCATCACCCCGGACCCAAATCGGGGGCAGTACTTC. This encodes CAITPDPNRGQYF.

The V call is TRBV7-2, the J call TRBJ2-3; TRBD1 aligns across 8 bases. Germline V gene lookup returns CDR1 SGHTA and CDR2 FQGNSA. After removal of 5 bases from V and 2 bases from J, the junction contained 9 bases not matched to a gene. The CDR3 loop spans 16 amino acids. The chain's CDR3 is CASSLQGTGHTDTQYF. CDR3 sequence (DNA): TGTGCCAGCAGCCTACAAGGGACAGGACACACAGATACGCAGTATTTT.